This TCR beta chain was identified during a study of T cell responses to AZD1222 COVID-19 vaccine (dated by TCRdb to the early 2020s). General notes on the study: A total of about 250 trial participants underwent TCR sequencing, of whom approximately 200 had received two doses of AZD1222 and around 25 had received two doses of the MenACWY control vaccine. Trial participants were enrolled by age into subgroups of 18-55, 56-69 and 70-plus years, and about 150, 27 and 61 TCR-sequenced participants, respectively, were included in these subgroups.

From its cysteine to its phenylalanine, the CDR3 spans 14 amino acids. The sequence is cut down to CDR3 DNA, 42 bases in frame from base 1. As regards this clone: The antigen it binds to is not known. Qualities for individual bases were not recorded, and no much larger clone is one base off.

According to the study, the label for this sample's time point signals: about 28 days (+/-7) after the second vaccine dose. AZD1222 recipients with second doses at about 4 weeks or about 12 weeks were pooled, because spike-specific TCR depth and breadth did not differ between schedules. The vaccinee samples were drawn from two UK trials, COV001 and COV002, one of which was a single-blind randomized controlled phase 2/3 trial testing AZD1222 (ChAdOx1 nCoV-19) in healthy adults. For TCRbeta chain sequencing, PBMC samples were collected from trial participants at day 0 and at day 28 after the second dose. The CDR3 regions of human TCRbeta chains were subjected to immunosequencing. The study's processing was this. TCRs in the repertoires were matched against a reference library of SARS-CoV-2-specific TCRs that had been generated with the MIRA antigen-specificity platform. Breadth meant the fraction of unique TCRs that were SARS-CoV-2-associated, whereas depth meant the fraction of total T cells that were SARS-CoV-2-associated. Using the MIRA data, every spike-specific TCR was mapped to the spike region that the TCR reacted to and assigned to either a CD4 or a CD8 class. Log10-transformed breadth and depth values were compared by one-way ANOVA with Sidak's multiple comparisons tests. This is the immuneACCESS table as TCRdb keeps it, with only in-frame sequences that have V and J called. A part of the clones is gone; compared with another copy, unresolved V genes explain less than half, and the rest is unexplained. The V and J calls and clone size were taken over from that table, and D and trimming were inferred from the DNA. Here the sample has 100,000 to 150,000 clones; around 83% occur a single time. Roughly 4.4% of the sample lies in the top ten.

What the work shows at the level of the full study, not this receptor alone: Conclusions about previously exposed vaccinees are limited because only a handful of AZD1222 recipients were SARS-CoV-2 seropositive at baseline. Participants were mostly white British and included more females than males, and it was suggested by the authors that clonal diversity may have been underestimated. The 56-69-year group was small, and its depth increase did not reach significance, likely because of low power. Because no day 14 peak-response samples were available, repertoires were characterized only after the peak T cell response. A significant rise in spike-specific TCR breadth and depth was observed after two AZD1222 doses relative to day 0 and relative to MenACWY recipients. The whole spike protein was spanned by vaccine-associated CD4 TCRs, and dominant responses were seen in regions 160-218 and 743-854. Reportedly, close to half of the unique spike-specific TCRs recognized epitopes lying outside the regions that are mutated in the B.1.351 and B.1.1.7 variants.

The chain uses TRBV1 and TRBJ1-4. TRBV1 is shown as a pseudogene. The material was peripheral blood, obtained 28 days after the second AZD1222 dose. This receptor was taken from an adult who received the AZD1222 COVID-19 vaccine. The CDR3 sequence is CTSSPGPINEKLFF. The DNA sequence is as follows: TGCACCAGCAGTCCGGGACCCATTAATGAAAAACTGTTTTTT.